A single sample is the source of the 29 T cell receptor beta chains below, sequenced in a study of control samples from healthy donors and cancer patients. Libraries were prepared by immunoSEQ multiplex PCR; TCRdb keeps only in-frame clonotypes and omits some of them. The profile shows 170,000 or so clones, approximately 93% of them singletons. The specimen sequenced was blood. The receptors derive from a woman aged 40-49 years in good health.

The chain couples TRBV18 to TRBJ1-2; D gene ambiguous. Looked up from germline, CDR1 is KGHSH and CDR2 is LQKENI. The V end was cut by 1 base, the J end by 8 bases, with 14 bases between. The CDR3 length is 14 residues. The CDR3 DNA reads as TGTGCCAGCTCACCACGAGGCCGGGCCACGGGCTACACCTTC. Encoded protein: CASSPRGRATGYTF.

The chain has TRBV27 and TRBJ2-1; the match to TRBD2 covers 11 bases. V lost 2 bases, J lost 8 bases, and 8 bases stayed unmatched. Germline CDR1 reads MNHEY; CDR2 reads SMNVEV (reference sequence). The CDR3 has 16 amino acids. CDR3: CASSLMLAGGPHEQFF. In DNA form, the CDR3 reads TGTGCCAGCAGTTTAATGTTAGCGGGGGGGCCACATGAGCAGTTCTTC.

V usage is TRBV7-9 and J usage is TRBJ1-2; 9 positions agree with TRBD1. The CDR3 is 13 residues long. Germline CDR1 SEHNR, CDR2 FQNEAQ (reference sequence). The ends lost 5 bases at V and 9 bases at J; junction bases unmatched: 7. CDR3 loop: CASSVGDRESYTF. CDR3 coding DNA: TGTGCCAGCAGCGTCGGGGACAGGGAAAGCTACACCTTC.

The rearrangement links TRBV9 to TRBJ2-7; the match to TRBD1 covers 8 bases. CDR3 length: 16 amino acids. The trim removed 4 bases at V and 3 bases at J, leaving 12 bases unmatched. The V gene's germline CDR1 is SGDLS and CDR2 YYNGEE. CDR3 coding DNA: TGTGCCAGCAGCTTTGGACCGGGACAGGATTACTACGAGCAGTACTTC. Translation gives CASSFGPGQDYYEQYF.

The CDR3: CASSYGTTGGSYEQYF. The CDR3 nucleotides are TGTGCCAGCAGCTACGGAACTACAGGGGGCTCCTACGAGCAGTACTTC. This sequence joins TRBV5-5 and TRBJ2-7, with 8 bases identical to TRBD1. CDR3 length: 16 residues. Per germline, CDR1 SGHKS and CDR2 YYEKEE (reference sequence). J gave up 0 bases and V 3 bases, and 8 bases lay outside the gene matches.

This chain connects TRBV2 to TRBJ1-5, with D perhaps TRBD1 (6 bases). Trimming pared 1 base from V and 7 bases from J, leaving 11 bases between. This CDR3 is 14 amino acids long. Germline V lookup: CDR1 SNHLY, CDR2 FYNNEI. CDR3 sequence (DNA): TGTGCCAGCAGTGAAGGAACAGGGAACCAGCCCCAGCATTTT. Its translation: CASSEGTGNQPQHF. The whole variable domain, filled in from reference TRBV2 and TRBJ1-5, reads EPEVTQTPSHQVTQMGQEVILRCVPISNHLYFYWYRQILGQKVEFLVSFYNNEISEKSEIFDDQFSVERPDGSNFTLKIRSTKLEDSAMYFCASSEGTGNQPQHFGDGTRLSIL.

The rearrangement uses TRBV10-1 and TRBJ2-7; TRBD1 agrees at 7 bases. The CDR3 extends over 17 amino acids. CDR1 is WNHNN, CDR2 SYGVQD, per germline (reference sequence). V lost 3 bases and J lost 3; bases outside the gene matches: 14. In DNA form, the CDR3 reads TGCGCCAGCAGTGATCTTCGGATAGGACAGGACGGCTACGAGCAGTACTTC. It specifies CASSDLRIGQDGYEQYF.

In its sample, this clone was seen once. The chain combines TRBV4-3 with TRBJ1-2; TRBD1 aligns across 9 bases. Germline loops: CDR1 LGHNA, CDR2 YSLEER. CDR3 length equals 14 residues. V dropped 4 bases and J dropped 5; count of bases not matched to a gene: 5. CDR3 bases: TGCGCCAGCAGCCTGGACAGGGGTGGATATGGCTACACCTTC. Protein: CASSLDRGGYGYTF.

This clone occurred a few times. This chain connects TRBV6-6 to TRBJ2-7, with D hard to call. Germline V lookup: CDR1 MNHNY, CDR2 SVGAGI (reference sequence). V was pared by 5 bases and J by 0 bases, with 11 bases between. The CDR3 loop spans 14 amino acids. As DNA, the CDR3 is TGTGCCAGCAGTCCCCGGGTTTACTCCTACGAGCAGTACTTC. Translation: CASSPRVYSYEQYF.

The genes are TRBV2 and TRBJ2-7; D gene unclear. Germline V gene lookup returns CDR1 SNHLY and CDR2 FYNNEI. The CDR3 sequence is 16 residues long. With 7 bases removed from V and 2 bases from J, the gap between germline ends came to 21 bases. CDR3 sequence: CASILSPRTDTYEQYF. DNA of the CDR3: TGTGCCAGCATTCTCTCCCCGCGGACGGATACCTACGAGCAGTACTTC. The full variable domain, with the rest looked up from reference TRBV2 and TRBJ2-7, is EPEVTQTPSHQVTQMGQEVILRCVPISNHLYFYWYRQILGQKVEFLVSFYNNEISEKSEIFDDQFSVERPDGSNFTLKIRSTKLEDSAMYFCASILSPRTDTYEQYFGPGTRLTVT.

The gene calls are TRBV27 and TRBJ2-1; D uncertain. Germline CDR1 and CDR2: MNHEY and SMNVEV (reference sequence). The CDR3 consists of 11 residues. V lost 7 bases and J lost 2, with 3 bases in between. CDR3 amino acids: CASMTYNEQFF. The CDR3 DNA is TGTGCCAGCATGACCTACAATGAGCAGTTCTTC.

The J gene is TRBJ1-2, the V gene TRBV6-1, with D unclear. This CDR3 has 16 residues. Trimming cost V 4 bases and J 3 bases, with 18 bases left between them. Germline CDR1 MNHNS, CDR2 SASEGT. In DNA form, the CDR3 reads TGTGCCAGCAGTGGAATACAGACAACTTTGGACTATGGCTACACCTTC. Protein: CASSGIQTTLDYGYTF.

This sequence joins TRBV4-2 and TRBJ1-1, with D uncertain. This CDR3 contains 16 residues. Germline V gene data show CDR1 as LGHNA and CDR2 as YNFKEQ. V dropped 7 bases and J dropped 4 bases, with 22 bases sitting between them. The CDR3 DNA is TGTGCCAGCAAAAATGGGGAGGCCCAAGACGGCACTGAAGCTTTCTTT. Translated, it gives CASKNGEAQDGTEAFF.

This chain uses TRBV10-3 with TRBJ2-2, with D possibly called TRBD1 or TRBD2 (6 bases each). The length of the CDR3 is 15 residues. V lost 10 bases, J lost 0 bases, and 15 bases lay in between. Per the germline V gene, CDR1 is ENHRY and CDR2 is SYGVKD. The CDR3, as DNA: TGTGCCACCGGAGGAGGGGGGCCGAACACCGGGGAGCTGTTTTTT. It yields the protein CATGGGGPNTGELFF.

The chain joins TRBV4-3 to TRBJ1-2; the D is unclear. The CDR3 contains 13 residues. Germline V gene lookup returns CDR1 LGHNA and CDR2 YSLEER. With 0 bases removed from V and 6 bases from J, the gap between germline ends came to 8 bases. The CDR3 nucleotides are TGCGCCAGCAGCCAAGACGGACTCGATGGCTACACCTTC. Protein product: CASSQDGLDGYTF.

This chain uses TRBV7-2 with TRBJ2-1; 9 bases map to TRBD2. CDR1 is SGHTA and CDR2 is FQGNSA in the germline V gene. The CDR3 totals 16 residues. V lost 0 bases to trimming and J lost 0 bases; unmatched junction nucleotides: 0. The CDR3 sequence is CASSLALAGSYNEQFF. CDR3 bases: TGTGCCAGCAGCTTAGCACTAGCGGGCTCCTACAATGAGCAGTTCTTC.

This rearrangement joins TRBV4-1 to TRBJ2-7, with D unclear. The V gene's germline CDR1 is MGHRA and CDR2 YSYEKL. Trimming took off 0 bases at V and 6 bases at J, with 21 bases between the two ends. The CDR3 consists of 17 residues. The CDR3 loop is CASSQDLGSIQVLEQYF. The CDR3, as DNA: TGCGCCAGCAGCCAAGATCTTGGGTCCATTCAGGTCCTCGAGCAGTACTTC.

The V and J genes are TRBV18 and TRBJ1-2; TRBD1 is a possible D gene (6 bases). The germline V and J ends were trimmed by 2 bases and 4 bases, with 14 bases remaining between them. In germline, CDR1 is KGHSH, CDR2 LQKENI. The CDR3 runs to 15 residues. CDR3 nucleotide sequence: TGTGCCAGCTCACCAGTGGCAGGGGAGGTCTATGGCTACACCTTC. Encoded protein: CASSPVAGEVYGYTF.

The CDR3 DNA follows: TGTGCCAGCAGTTTGGGCGGGGGGGCGCTCACGTCCACAGATACGCAGTATTTT. Residues: CASSLGGGALTSTDTQYF. The chain uses TRBV28 and TRBJ2-3, with TRBD2 matching over 9 bases. Germline trimming cut 3 bases from V and 2 bases from J; bases unmatched to any gene: 12. Germline-derived CDR1 and CDR2 are MDHEN and SYDVKM. There are 18 residues in the CDR3.

The rearrangement uses TRBV4-1 and TRBJ2-5, with TRBD2 identical over 8 bases. The CDR3 runs to 16 residues. Germline CDR1 is MGHRA and CDR2 is YSYEKL. V shed 1 base and J 5 bases; nucleotides not matched to a gene: 9. CDR3 loop: CASSQGGTRAPETQYF. CDR3 DNA: TGCGCCAGCAGCCAAGGCGGGACTAGAGCCCCGGAGACCCAGTACTTC.

The chain carries TRBV5-1 and TRBJ1-3; possibly TRBD1 for D (5 bases). The CDR3 consists of 15 residues. Per germline, CDR1 SGHRS and CDR2 YFSETQ. V was clipped by 3 bases and J by 4 bases, with 14 bases between them. CDR3 loop: CASSWGGGDGNTIYF. The DNA of the CDR3 is TGCGCCAGCAGCTGGGGCGGAGGCGACGGAAACACCATATATTTT. Using reference TRBV5-1 and TRBJ1-3 for the parts outside the CDR3, the full variable domain is KAGVTQTPRYLIKTRGQQVTLSCSPISGHRSVSWYQQTPGQGLQFLFEYFSETQRNKGNFPGRFSGRQFSNSRSEMNVSTLELGDSALYLCASSWGGGDGNTIYFGEGSWLTVV.

The V call is TRBV5-4, the J call TRBJ2-4; D unresolved. Trimming removed 0 bases from V and 3 bases from J, with 13 bases in between. The CDR3 extends over 16 amino acids. Germline values: CDR1 SGHNT, CDR2 YYREEE (reference sequence). CDR3 sequence (DNA): TGTGCCAGCAGCTTGGTGGGCGTGGGAAGCAAAAACATTCAGTACTTC. It yields the protein CASSLVGVGSKNIQYF.

This clone was picked up one time. DNA of the CDR3: TGTGCCAGCAGCTTAGGGTGGGGGCCCCAGCATTTT. This codes for CASSLGWGPQHF. V and J are TRBV7-9 and TRBJ1-5; no clear D gene. This CDR3 contains 12 residues. The germline V and J ends were trimmed by 1 base and 9 bases, with 7 bases remaining between them. CDR1 and CDR2 (germline): SEHNR, FQNEAQ (reference sequence).

The chain joins TRBV11-3 to TRBJ2-1, with no clear D. Germline lookup yields CDR1 SGHNT and CDR2 YENEEA. V lost 8 bases to trimming and J lost 5 bases, with 16 bases between them. CDR3 length: 14 amino acids. The CDR3 spells CASAIPSVNNEQFF. The CDR3 coding sequence is TGTGCCAGCGCCATACCCTCAGTGAACAATGAGCAGTTCTTC.

This chain uses TRBV13 with TRBJ2-7, with D tentatively TRBD1 (6 bases). V dropped 2 bases and J dropped 2 bases, with 19 bases sitting between them. Germline V gene lookup returns CDR1 PRHDT and CDR2 FYEKMQ (reference sequence). The CDR3 length is 17 residues. The DNA of the CDR3 is TGTGCCAGCAGCTTACGGAAACAGGGAATGCCACCCTACGAGCAGTACTTC. It specifies CASSLRKQGMPPYEQYF.

This chain joins TRBV7-2 and TRBJ1-1, with a weak D call TRBD1 (6 bases). This CDR3 is built from 14 residues. Germline loops: CDR1 SGHTA, CDR2 FQGNSA. With 1 base removed from V and 4 bases from J, the gap between germline ends came to 10 bases. Written as DNA, the CDR3 is TGTGCCAGCAGCTTAGGAGGGGGGAGCACTGAAGCTTTCTTT. Its protein product is CASSLGGGSTEAFF.

The chain carries TRBV2 and TRBJ1-4; D not certain. V lost 4 bases, J lost 2 bases, and 8 bases lay in between. CDR3 length equals 14 residues. Per germline, CDR1 SNHLY and CDR2 FYNNEI. The CDR3 loop is CASSVKVTNEKLFF. The CDR3 region has the DNA TGTGCCAGCAGTGTAAAAGTCACTAATGAAAAACTGTTTTTT.

The genes are TRBV4-3 and TRBJ2-3; tentatively, D is TRBD1 or TRBD2 (7 bases each). The germline V and J ends were trimmed by 4 bases and 4 bases, with 15 bases remaining between them. The CDR3 runs 15 residues. CDR1 and CDR2 from the germline V gene are LGHNA and YSLEER. CDR3 in amino acids: CASSPEGGGPDTQYF. The DNA of the CDR3 is TGCGCCAGCAGCCCTGAGGGAGGGGGCCCAGATACGCAGTATTTT.

The chain combines TRBV7-2 with TRBJ2-7, with 8 positions matching TRBD1. The V segment lost 5 bases and the J segment 4 bases; nucleotides outside the gene matches: 4. This CDR3 comprises 13 residues. The germline CDR1 and CDR2 sequences are SGHTA and FQGNSA. CDR3 residues: CASSDRGGYEQYF. The CDR3 DNA reads as TGTGCCAGCAGCGACAGGGGCGGTTACGAGCAGTACTTC.